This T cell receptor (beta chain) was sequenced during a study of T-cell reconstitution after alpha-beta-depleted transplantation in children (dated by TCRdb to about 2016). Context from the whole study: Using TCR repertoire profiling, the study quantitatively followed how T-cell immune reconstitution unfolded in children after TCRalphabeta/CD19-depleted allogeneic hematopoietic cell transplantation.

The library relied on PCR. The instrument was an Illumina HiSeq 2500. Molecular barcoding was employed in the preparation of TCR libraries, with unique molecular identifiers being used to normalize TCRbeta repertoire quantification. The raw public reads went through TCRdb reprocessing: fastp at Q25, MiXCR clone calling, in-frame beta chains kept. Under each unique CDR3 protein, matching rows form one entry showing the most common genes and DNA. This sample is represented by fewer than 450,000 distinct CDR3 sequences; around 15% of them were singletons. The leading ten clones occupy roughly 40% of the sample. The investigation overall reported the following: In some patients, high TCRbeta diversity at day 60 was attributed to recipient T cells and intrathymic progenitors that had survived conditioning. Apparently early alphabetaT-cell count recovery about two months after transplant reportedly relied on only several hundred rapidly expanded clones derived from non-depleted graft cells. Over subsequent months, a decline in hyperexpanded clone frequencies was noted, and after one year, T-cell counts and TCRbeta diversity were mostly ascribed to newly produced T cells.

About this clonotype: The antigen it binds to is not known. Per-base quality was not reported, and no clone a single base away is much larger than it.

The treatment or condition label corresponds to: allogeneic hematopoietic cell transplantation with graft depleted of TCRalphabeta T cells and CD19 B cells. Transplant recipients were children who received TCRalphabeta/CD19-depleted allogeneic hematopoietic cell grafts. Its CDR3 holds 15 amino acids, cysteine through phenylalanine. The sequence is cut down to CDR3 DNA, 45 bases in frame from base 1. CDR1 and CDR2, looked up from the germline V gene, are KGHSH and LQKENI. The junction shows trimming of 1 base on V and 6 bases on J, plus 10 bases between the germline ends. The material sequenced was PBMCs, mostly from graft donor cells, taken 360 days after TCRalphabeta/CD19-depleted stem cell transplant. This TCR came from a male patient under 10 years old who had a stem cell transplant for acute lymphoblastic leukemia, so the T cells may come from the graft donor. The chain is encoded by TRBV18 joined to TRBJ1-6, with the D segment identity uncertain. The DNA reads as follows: TGTGCCAGCTCACCACGTCTCGAGGGTAATTCACCCCTCCACTTT. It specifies CASSPRLEGNSPLHF.